Following are 13 T cell receptor beta chains from one sample sequenced in a study of blood T cell repertoires in COVID-19. Method: immunoSEQ multiplex PCR; TCRdb's copy keeps in-frame clones and lacks some. The sample contains roughly 170,000 clones, approximately 85% of which appear only once. Sequenced input: peripheral blood. These receptors were taken from a man between 60 and 75 years old who had recovered from COVID-19.

The chain links TRBV30 to TRBJ2-3; maybe TRBD2 (6 bases). Germline loops: CDR1 GTSNPN, CDR2 SVGIG (reference sequence). The CDR3 runs to 10 residues. V lost 8 bases, J lost 6 bases, and 9 bases lay in between. The CDR3 nucleotides are TGTGCCACCGGGACTGATACGCAGTATTTT. Protein product: CATGTDTQYF.

This clone appeared a single time. CDR3 in amino acids: CSASSRDEQYF. CDR3 DNA: TGCAGTGCTAGCTCCAGGGACGAGCAGTACTTC. The J gene is TRBJ2-7, the V gene TRBV20-1; weak D call: TRBD1 (5 bases). Germline V gene data show CDR1 as DFQATT and CDR2 as SNEGSKA (reference sequence). The V gene lost 3 bases and the J gene lost 5 bases, with 8 bases spanning the gap. The CDR3 runs 11 residues.

V and J are TRBV2 and TRBJ1-1, with D perhaps TRBD1 (5 bases). The V gene lost 6 bases and the J gene lost 1 base, with 12 bases spanning the gap. Looked up from germline, CDR1 is SNHLY and CDR2 is FYNNEI. The CDR3 sequence is 14 residues long. The chain's CDR3 is CASSQTTENTEAFF. As DNA, the CDR3 is TGTGCCAGCAGCCAAACGACAGAGAACACTGAAGCTTTCTTT. The variable domain in full, with the rest retrieved from reference TRBV2 and TRBJ1-1, is EPEVTQTPSHQVTQMGQEVILRCVPISNHLYFYWYRQILGQKVEFLVSFYNNEISEKSEIFDDQFSVERPDGSNFTLKIRSTKLEDSAMYFCASSQTTENTEAFFGQGTRLTVV.

The chain is built from TRBV12-3 or TRBV12-4 and TRBJ1-2, with 7 bases identical to TRBD1. The V gene end was trimmed by 3 bases and the J gene end by 7 bases; junction bases not matched to a gene: 5. The CDR3 is 13 residues long. CDR3 coding DNA: TGTGCCAGCAGTTTTACAGGGGCGAGTGGCTACACCTTC. It encodes CASSFTGASGYTF.

This rearrangement joins TRBV24-1 to TRBJ2-3; the D gene is possibly TRBD1 (6 bases). There are 14 residues in the CDR3. CDR1 and CDR2 (germline): KGHDR, SFDVKD. Trimming stripped 4 bases from V and 6 bases from J, with 13 bases between. This CDR3 is CATSDTQGYDTQYF. Here the CDR3 DNA reads TGTGCCACCAGTGACACACAGGGATACGATACGCAGTATTTT.

The chain carries TRBV10-3 and TRBJ2-3; tentatively, D is TRBD2 (5 bases). CDR1 and CDR2 (germline): ENHRY, SYGVKD. V gave up 5 bases and J gave up 6 bases, with 6 bases separating them. CDR3 length: 11 amino acids. The CDR3: CAISWRDTQYF. CDR3 nucleotides: TGTGCCATCAGTTGGAGGGATACGCAGTATTTT.

The J gene is TRBJ2-2, the V gene TRBV7-2; D is unclear. Between the trimmed V and J ends, which lost 5 bases and 0 bases, there was a span of 10 bases. CDR1 and CDR2 (germline): SGHTA, FQGNSA. The CDR3 length is 15 residues. CDR3 DNA sequence: TGTGCCAGCAGCCCGTTTGACACGAACACCGGGGAGCTGTTTTTT. Its protein is CASSPFDTNTGELFF.

The chain's CDR3 is CASSLASGNGGKLFF. DNA for the CDR3: TGTGCCAGCAGCTTAGCATCCGGCAACGGCGGAAAACTGTTTTTT. This chain uses TRBV7-2 with TRBJ1-4; D ambiguous. CDR3 size: 15 residues. Trimming took off 0 bases at V and 10 bases at J, with 15 bases between the two ends. Germline V gives CDR1 SGHTA, CDR2 FQGNSA.

The chain has TRBV28 and TRBJ1-2, with TRBD1 matching over 10 bases. This CDR3 comprises 15 residues. Germline values: CDR1 MDHEN, CDR2 SYDVKM. The ends lost 2 bases at V and 2 bases at J; junction bases unmatched: 2. CDR3 coding DNA: TGTGCCAGCAGTTTAGGGGGACAGGGGAACTATGGCTACACCTTC. Translating it yields CASSLGGQGNYGYTF.

This clone was picked up a small number of times. The chain recombines TRBV5-8 with TRBJ1-5; 8 nucleotides line up with TRBD1. The germline CDR1 and CDR2 sequences are SGHTS and YDEGEE. V shed 3 bases, J shed 6 bases, and the junction held 5 bases outside the gene matches. CDR3 length equals 14 residues. The CDR3 loop is CASSSGQGSQPQHF. The CDR3 DNA reads TGTGCCAGCAGCTCCGGACAGGGCAGTCAGCCCCAGCATTTT.

This clone showed up just a few times. The J gene is TRBJ1-2, the V gene TRBV5-6; weak D call: TRBD1 (6 bases). The CDR3 runs to 13 residues. Germline CDR1 and CDR2: SGHDT and YYEEEE. The V and J ends lost 0 bases and 7 bases respectively, with 10 bases between them. Written as DNA, the CDR3 is TGTGCCAGCAGCTTGGTACAGGGTGGTGGCTACACCTTC. It specifies CASSLVQGGGYTF.

This chain joins TRBV25-1 and TRBJ1-1, with D tentatively TRBD1 (5 bases). CDR1 is MGHDK, CDR2 SYGVNS, per germline. This CDR3 contains 11 residues. V was pared by 8 bases and J by 10 bases, with 14 bases between. CDR3 in DNA: TGTGCCAGCTCCAGGGACTTGATAGCTTTCTTT. It translates to CASSRDLIAFF.

The rearrangement links TRBV19 to TRBJ1-3; weak D call: TRBD1 (6 bases). CDR1 LNHDA and CDR2 SQIVND come from the germline V gene (reference sequence). The CDR3 has 16 amino acids. Trimming pared 10 bases from V and 0 bases from J, leaving 19 bases between. The CDR3 sequence is CATKLQGSSSGNTIYF. CDR3 nucleotide sequence: TGTGCCACAAAACTTCAGGGGTCGAGCTCTGGAAACACCATATATTTT.